Given below is one T cell receptor (beta chain) in context. The antigen remains unidentified. Between the trimmed V and J ends, which lost 5 bases and 6 bases, there was a span of 14 bases. Per the germline V gene, CDR1 is SQVTM and CDR2 is ANQGSEA. The CDR3 spans 12 residues. The data derive from a study of cytomegalovirus exposure and HLA in healthy donors. Study results and caveats: Diagnosis of cytomegalovirus status made by the classifier reportedly showed high specificity and sensitivity.

Here immunoSEQ multiplex PCR was the method, and the copy in TCRdb shows in-frame clones only, minus some. The sample includes around 220,000 clones, roughly 84% seen only once; the top ten take 11% to 15%. The sequencing sample was made of PBMCs. The V and J genes are TRBV29-1 and TRBJ2-7, with no clear D. The sequence was obtained from a woman under 40 in good health and CMV-seropositive. The CDR3 DNA is TGCAGCGTTTACGAGCCCCCCTCCGAGCAGTACTTC. Protein product: CSVYEPPSEQYF.